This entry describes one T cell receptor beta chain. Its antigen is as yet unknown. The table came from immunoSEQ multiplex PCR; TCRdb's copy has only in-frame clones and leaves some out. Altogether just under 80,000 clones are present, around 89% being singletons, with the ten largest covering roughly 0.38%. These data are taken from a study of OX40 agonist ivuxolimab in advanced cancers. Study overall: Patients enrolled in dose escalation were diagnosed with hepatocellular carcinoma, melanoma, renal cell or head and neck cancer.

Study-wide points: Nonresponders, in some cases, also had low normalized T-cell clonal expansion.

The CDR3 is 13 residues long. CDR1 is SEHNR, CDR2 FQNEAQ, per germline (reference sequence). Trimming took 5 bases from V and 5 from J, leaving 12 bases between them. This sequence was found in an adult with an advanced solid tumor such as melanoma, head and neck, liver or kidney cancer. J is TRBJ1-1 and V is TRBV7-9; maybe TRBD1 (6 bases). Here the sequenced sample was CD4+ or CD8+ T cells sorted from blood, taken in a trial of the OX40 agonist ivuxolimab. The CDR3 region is CASSIEGGTEAFF. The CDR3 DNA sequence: TGTGCCAGCAGCATCGAGGGGGGGACTGAAGCTTTCTTT.